The clone carrying this T cell receptor beta chain was seen only a few times. Original methodology: Nucleated cell counts were estimated from reference gene primer amplification. The table came from immunoSEQ multiplex PCR; TCRdb's copy has only in-frame clones and leaves some out. V and J calls plus clone size are reproduced from that table; the DNA served to infer D and trimming. Here the sample spans about 300,000 clones, approximately 88% being singletons. The CDR3 totals 15 residues. V was clipped by 0 bases and J by 5 bases; unmatched bases: 2. Germline V gene sequence: CDR1 SGHKS, CDR2 YYEKEE (reference sequence). The data belong to a study of blood T cell repertoires in COVID-19. The overall study: COVID-19 samples, acute and convalescent, were from the United States, Italy and Spain. Sources were T cells, B-cell-depleted T cells, or PBMCs; the material itself was cDNA or gDNA.

Sequencing was done on a sample of peripheral blood. The TCR was taken from a woman in her thirties who had recovered from COVID-19. The genes are TRBV5-5 and TRBJ1-6, with TRBD1 matching 7 bases. Here the CDR3 reads CASSLEGANNSPLHF. As DNA, the CDR3 is TGTGCCAGCAGCTTGGAGGGGGCCAATAATTCACCCCTCCACTTT.